A single T cell receptor beta chain is shown here with its context. Per the germline V gene, CDR1 is SQVTM and CDR2 is ANQGSEA. The CDR3 spans 13 residues. Trimming pared 8 bases from V and 6 bases from J, leaving 19 bases between. This entry is derived from a study of tumour-infiltrating T cells in Burkitt lymphoma. About the research overall: Repertoire clonality predicted overall and progression-free survival.

Assay: immunoSEQ multiplex PCR; the TCRdb copy retains only in-frame clones and omits some. The sample lists about 130 clones; about nine tenths were seen once. The TCR comes from a human donor with diffuse large B-cell lymphoma. V gene TRBV29-1 combines with J gene TRBJ2-5, with TRBD1 as a possible D gene (5 bases). Material: tumor tissue. This CDR3 reads CSHHPEGAQTQYF. The CDR3 region has the DNA TGCAGCCACCACCCGGAAGGGGCGCAGACCCAGTACTTC.